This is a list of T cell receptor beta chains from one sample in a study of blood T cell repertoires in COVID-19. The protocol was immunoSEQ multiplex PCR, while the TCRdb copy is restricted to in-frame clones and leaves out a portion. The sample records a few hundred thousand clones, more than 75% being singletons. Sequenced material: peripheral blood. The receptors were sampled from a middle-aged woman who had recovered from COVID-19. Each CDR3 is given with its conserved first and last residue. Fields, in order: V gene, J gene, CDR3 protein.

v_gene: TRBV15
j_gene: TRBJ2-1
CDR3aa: CATSLGGREQFF

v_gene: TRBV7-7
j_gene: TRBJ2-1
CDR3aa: CASSPEGGAGNEQFF

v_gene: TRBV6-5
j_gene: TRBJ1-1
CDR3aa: CASSPWTRGTEAFF

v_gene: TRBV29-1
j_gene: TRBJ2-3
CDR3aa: CSATPGGGSTDTQYF

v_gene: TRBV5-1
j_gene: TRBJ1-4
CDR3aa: CASSSGQGNEKLFF

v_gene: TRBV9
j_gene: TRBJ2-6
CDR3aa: CASSDNTHSGANVLTF

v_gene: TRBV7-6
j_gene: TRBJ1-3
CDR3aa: CASSLRGQFLSGNTIYF

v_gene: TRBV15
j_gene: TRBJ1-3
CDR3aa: CATSRDRGESSGNTIYF

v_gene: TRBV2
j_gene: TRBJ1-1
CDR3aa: CATRFWTEAFF

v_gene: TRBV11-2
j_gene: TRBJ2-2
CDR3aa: CASRPTGGAGGELFF

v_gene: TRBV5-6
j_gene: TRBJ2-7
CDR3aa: CASSPELGQSSYEQYF

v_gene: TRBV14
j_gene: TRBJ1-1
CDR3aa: CASTTGVTEAFF

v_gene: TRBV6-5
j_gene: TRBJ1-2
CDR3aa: CASMGAGGYTF

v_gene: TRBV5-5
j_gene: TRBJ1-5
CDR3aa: CASSRGTGSNQPQHF

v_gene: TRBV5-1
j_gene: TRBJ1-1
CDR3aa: CASSPQGGGEAFF

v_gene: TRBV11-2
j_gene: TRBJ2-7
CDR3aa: CASSFQISTSGSKYEQYF

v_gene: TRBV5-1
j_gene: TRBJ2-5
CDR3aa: CASSPGQGEETQYF

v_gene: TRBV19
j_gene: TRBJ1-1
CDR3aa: CASSRPQAGVNTEAFF

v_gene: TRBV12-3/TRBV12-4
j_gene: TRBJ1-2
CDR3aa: CASSLGRAPGRTF

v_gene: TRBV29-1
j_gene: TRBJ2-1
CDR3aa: CSVPTAGGGYNEQFF

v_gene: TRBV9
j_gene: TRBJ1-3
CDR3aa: CASSVEGAGGNTIYF

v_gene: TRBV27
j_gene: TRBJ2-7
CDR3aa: CASSFLDRAYEQYF

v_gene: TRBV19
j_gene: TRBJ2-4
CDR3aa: CASSTALLAGGAWAKNIQYF

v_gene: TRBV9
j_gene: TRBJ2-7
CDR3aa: CASSTQPGGYEQYF

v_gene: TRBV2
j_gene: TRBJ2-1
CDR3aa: CASTREPNPYNEQFF

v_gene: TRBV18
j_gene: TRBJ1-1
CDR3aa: CASSPGQAEAFF

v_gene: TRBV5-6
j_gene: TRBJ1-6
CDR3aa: CASSLGQASRAPLHF